Listed below are T cell receptor beta chains from one sample, sequenced in a study of blood T cell repertoires in COVID-19. This table comes from immunoSEQ multiplex PCR, and its TCRdb copy is limited to in-frame clones, with some not included. The sample includes about 75,000 clones, about nine tenths of them seen just once. Sequencing was done on a sample of peripheral blood. These TCRs come from a human donor in a cohort sampled during active COVID-19. CDR3s leave out the opening cysteine and the closing phenylalanine or tryptophan. Part of the rows lack a size; the others show once, few, many or a class for expanded clones.

clone_size | j_call | v_call | cdr3_aa
NA | TRBJ2-5 | TRBV5-4 | ASSLRLSETQY
NA | TRBJ2-5 | TRBV3-1/TRBV3-2 | ASRPQTSEETQY
NA | TRBJ2-1 | TRBV6-5 | ASSYFLAANNEQF
NA | TRBJ2-5 | TRBV6-5 | ASGRGGQQETQY
NA | TRBJ1-2 | TRBV6-1 | ASSESGGWDGYT
NA | TRBJ2-1 | TRBV4-1 | ASSQRTSGGLGFHEQF
few | TRBJ2-1 | TRBV2 | ASSEPYPGQGLHEQF
once | TRBJ1-1 | TRBV6-1 | ASSEGQGAQTAF
NA | TRBJ2-1 | TRBV7-2 | ASSLVGLAGSNEQF
NA | TRBJ2-7 | TRBV28 | ASSLIWGKQGNEQY
NA | TRBJ2-3 | TRBV7-8 | ASSLGGLDTQY
NA | TRBJ1-5 | TRBV18 | ASSLSHREQPQH
NA | TRBJ2-5 | TRBV11-3 | ASSLAGGHQETQY
NA | TRBJ2-1 | TRBV27 | ASRTSGRPNEQF
once | TRBJ2-2 | TRBV5-1 | ASSLLAGGPRTGELF
NA | TRBJ1-4 | TRBV4-2 | ASSQEVQGRTNEKLF